A single sample is the source of the 9 T cell receptor beta chains below, sequenced in a study of cytomegalovirus exposure and HLA in healthy donors (dated by TCRdb to the late 2010s). Receptor libraries were prepared by the immunoSEQ multiplex PCR assay. The table was pulled from immuneACCESS by TCRdb, which kept in-frame rearrangements only. Such tables lose some clones; where checked, under half of the loss comes from unresolved V genes, and the rest has no known cause. Within this sample are approximately 200,000 clones, with roughly 82% of them counted one time only. Roughly 7% of the sample belongs to the ten largest clones. The material sequenced was PBMCs. These receptors were collected from a man younger than 30 in good health and CMV-seropositive.

This chain connects TRBV5-6 to TRBJ2-7; D may be TRBD2 (5 bases). Trimming took off 0 bases at V and 3 bases at J, with 10 bases between the two ends. Germline V gene sequence: CDR1 SGHDT, CDR2 YYEEEE. The CDR3 length is 14 residues. The CDR3 region is CASSLGEGLYEQYF. DNA for the CDR3: TGTGCCAGCAGCTTGGGCGAGGGCCTCTACGAGCAGTACTTC.

The CDR3 DNA reads TGCGCCAGCAGCTTAGCGTATGGAGAGACCCAGTACTTC. It specifies CASSLAYGETQYF. This chain joins TRBV4-1 and TRBJ2-5; maybe TRBD2 (5 bases). Trimming left V 5 bases short and J 4 bases short, with 11 bases between. Germline CDR1 reads MGHRA; CDR2 reads YSYEKL. The CDR3 extends over 13 amino acids.

The chain recombines TRBV7-9 with TRBJ2-1; 7 nucleotides align to TRBD2. Looked up from germline, CDR1 is SEHNR and CDR2 is FQNEAQ (reference sequence). V shed 6 bases and J 3 bases; nucleotides not matched to a gene: 5. The CDR3 spans 14 residues. The CDR3 DNA reads TGTGCCAGCAGTCTAGCGGACGTCTACAATGAGCAGTTCTTC. Its translation: CASSLADVYNEQFF.

The CDR3: CASSPTSGSDEQYF. In DNA, the CDR3 is TGTGCCAGCAGCCCGACTAGCGGGAGCGACGAGCAGTACTTC. The chain carries TRBV6-4 and TRBJ2-7, with 12 bases matching TRBD2. The CDR3 spans 14 residues. In germline, CDR1 is MRHNA, CDR2 SNTAGT. With V trimmed by 6 bases and J by 5 bases, 5 bases remained unmatched.

The CDR3 DNA follows: TGTGCCAGCAGCTCCATCCCGGCGGGCACTGAAGCTTTCTTT. Its protein is CASSSIPAGTEAFF. This chain links TRBV7-2 with TRBJ1-1; D unclear. V gave up 4 bases and J gave up 4 bases, with 13 bases separating them. CDR1 is SGHTA and CDR2 is FQGNSA in the germline V gene. This CDR3 is 14 amino acids long.

This clone was observed many times. The chain links TRBV11-2 to TRBJ2-3; the match to TRBD2 covers 11 bases. The V and J ends lost 5 bases and 5 bases, in that order; junction bases with no gene match: 18. This CDR3 contains 19 residues. CDR1 SGHAT and CDR2 FQNNGV come from the germline V gene. The CDR3 reads CASSAFWASGGSGGDTQYF. In nucleotides, the CDR3 is TGTGCCAGCAGCGCTTTTTGGGCTAGCGGGGGGTCAGGGGGAGATACGCAGTATTTT.

The rearrangement joins TRBV6-4 to TRBJ1-1; the D gene is possibly TRBD1 (5 bases). Per the germline V gene, CDR1 is MRHNA and CDR2 is SNTAGT. V gave up 3 bases and J gave up 1 base, with 12 bases separating them. CDR3 length equals 15 residues. CDR3 bases: TGTGCCAGCAGTGAGAAGGTCGGGGGGAACACTGAAGCTTTCTTT. It encodes CASSEKVGGNTEAFF.

This chain links TRBV11-2 with TRBJ1-2, with D maybe TRBD1 (5 bases). Germline V gene data show CDR1 as SGHAT and CDR2 as FQNNGV. V gave up 1 base and J gave up 2 bases, with 14 bases separating them. The CDR3 runs 16 residues. The CDR3: CASSLVAGGTNYGYTF. The CDR3 DNA follows: TGTGCCAGCAGCTTAGTAGCCGGGGGGACCAACTATGGCTACACCTTC.

The chain is built from TRBV19 and TRBJ2-7; 10 bases agree with TRBD1. V trimming: 10 bases; J trimming: 3 bases; junction bases outside the gene matches: 3. This CDR3 spans 12 amino acids. Germline CDR1 reads LNHDA; CDR2 reads SQIVND (reference sequence). CDR3 amino acids: CATGQGDYEQYF. CDR3 nucleotides: TGTGCCACCGGACAGGGGGACTACGAGCAGTACTTC.